The 5 T cell receptor beta chains listed next were all sequenced from one sample in a study of memory CD4+ T cells and cytomegalovirus serostatus. Single viable CD3+CD4+CD8-CD45RO+ cells were sorted as the memory CD4+ T cells. Data came from immunoSEQ multiplex PCR; TCRdb stores just in-frame clones and leaves some out. In the table there are around 44,000 clones, roughly 79% of which are singletons. Sequencing was done on a sample of memory CD4+ T cells from blood. These receptors all stem from an adult in good health and CMV-seronegative.

The J gene is TRBJ2-2, the V gene TRBV30; TRBD2 agrees at 13 bases. The V and J ends lost 6 bases and 6 bases, in that order; junction bases with no gene match: 10. The CDR3 runs 16 residues. Looked up from germline, CDR1 is GTSNPN and CDR2 is SVGIG (reference sequence). The CDR3: CACRSRLAGGSGELFF. Written as DNA, the CDR3 is TGTGCCTGTCGATCTCGACTAGCGGGGGGTTCCGGGGAGCTGTTTTTT.

For the CDR3, the DNA is TGTGCCAGTAGGGGTCCAGGGATCTCGGATACGCAGTATTTT. It encodes CASRGPGISDTQYF. The genes are TRBV5-6 and TRBJ2-3, with D possibly TRBD1 on 5 matching bases. Germline CDR1 SGHDT, CDR2 YYEEEE. V was cut by 8 bases and J by 6 bases, with 19 bases left in between. The CDR3 has 14 amino acids.

The CDR3 DNA sequence: TGTGCCAGCAGAGAACAAGGAACAGATACGCAGTATTTT. Protein product: CASREQGTDTQYF. The rearrangement links TRBV11-2 to TRBJ2-3; the D is unclear. The V gene lost 6 bases and the J gene lost 3 bases, with 10 bases spanning the gap. CDR1 and CDR2 from the germline V gene are SGHAT and FQNNGV. The CDR3 is 13 amino acids.

V gene TRBV7-9 combines with J gene TRBJ2-2, with 7 nucleotides matching TRBD1. The trim removed 8 bases at V and 3 bases at J, leaving 9 bases unmatched. The CDR3 consists of 15 residues. Per the germline V gene, CDR1 is SEHNR and CDR2 is FQNEAQ (reference sequence). CDR3 sequence: CASGPRGGDTGELFF. The CDR3 DNA follows: TGTGCCAGCGGGCCGAGAGGGGGCGACACCGGGGAGCTGTTTTTT. The full variable domain, its missing parts supplied by reference TRBV7-9 and TRBJ2-2, is DTGVSQNPRHKITKRGQNVTFRCDPISEHNRLYWYRQTLGQGPEFLTYFQNEAQLEKSRLLSDRFSAERPKGSFSTLEIQRTEQGDSAMYLCASGPRGGDTGELFFGEGSRLTVL.

In this sample, this clone turned up once. This chain connects TRBV5-4 to TRBJ2-5; 7 nucleotides match TRBD1. CDR3 length: 15 amino acids. The V and J ends lost 4 bases and 2 bases, in that order; junction bases with no gene match: 8. Per the germline V gene, CDR1 is SGHNT and CDR2 is YYREEE (reference sequence). The DNA for the CDR3 is TGTGCCAGCAGCACCCCCGGGACAGTGCAAGAGACCCAGTACTTC. Encoded protein: CASSTPGTVQETQYF.